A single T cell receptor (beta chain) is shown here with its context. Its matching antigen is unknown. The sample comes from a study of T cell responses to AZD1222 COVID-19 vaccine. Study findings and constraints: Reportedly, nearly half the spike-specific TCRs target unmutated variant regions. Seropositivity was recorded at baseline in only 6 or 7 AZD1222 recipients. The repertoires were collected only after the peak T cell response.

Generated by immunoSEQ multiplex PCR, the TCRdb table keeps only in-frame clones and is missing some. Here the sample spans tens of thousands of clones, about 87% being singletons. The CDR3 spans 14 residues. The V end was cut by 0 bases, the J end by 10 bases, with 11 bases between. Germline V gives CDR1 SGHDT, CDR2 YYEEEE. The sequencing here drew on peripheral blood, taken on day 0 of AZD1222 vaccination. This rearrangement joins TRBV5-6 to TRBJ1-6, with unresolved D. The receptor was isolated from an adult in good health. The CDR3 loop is CASSLEQVYSPLHF. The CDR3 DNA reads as TGTGCCAGCAGCTTGGAGCAGGTGTACTCACCCCTCCACTTT.